What follows is one TCR beta chain and its context. Its antigen is currently unknown. TCRdb reprocessed the 5' RACE reads; each CDR3 protein has one entry and no DNA is given. The table for this sample gives about half a million distinct CDR3 sequences. CDR3 size: 16 residues. Germline assignment: CDR1 SGHRS and CDR2 YFSETQ. These data originate in a study of T cells expressing NK-cell markers. Study results and limitations: Roughly 6 donors showed dominant NKG2C+ clonotypes comprising about 1.0-8% of their CD8+ T cells. Dominance of the CD3+CD56-NKG2C+ fraction by these clonotypes also held in a few donors.

The chain has TRBV5-1 and TRBJ2-3; TCRdb lists TRBD1, though no DNA is available to test this call. Sequencing used blood T cells: a sorted CD56 or NKG2C T cell subset, CD4+ or CD8+ T cells, or bulk PBMC T cells (not recorded which). This receptor was identified in a woman in her forties or fifties in good health. The CDR3 protein is CASSLGGTARTDTQYF. The full variable domain, rest sourced from reference TRBV5-1 and TRBJ2-3, is KAGVTQTPRYLIKTRGQQVTLSCSPISGHRSVSWYQQTPGQGLQFLFEYFSETQRNKGNFPGRFSGRQFSNSRSEMNVSTLELGDSALYLCASSLGGTARTDTQYFGPGTRLTVL.